Following are 28 T cell receptor beta chains from one sample sequenced in a study of OX40 agonist ivuxolimab in advanced cancers. TCRdb's table, derived via immunoSEQ multiplex PCR, lists solely in-frame clones and lacks some. The sample has about 69,000 clones, nearly 90% seen once. The input for sequencing was CD4+ or CD8+ T cells sorted from blood, taken in a trial of the OX40 agonist ivuxolimab. The receptor set was obtained from an adult with an advanced solid tumor such as melanoma, head and neck, liver or kidney cancer.

V usage is TRBV28 and J usage is TRBJ2-1; D gene ambiguous. This CDR3 is built from 11 residues. The V gene lost 2 bases and the J gene lost 10 bases, with 6 bases spanning the gap. Germline V gives CDR1 MDHEN, CDR2 SYDVKM. This CDR3 is CASSLAREQFF. The CDR3 DNA reads TGTGCCAGCAGTTTAGCCCGGGAGCAGTTCTTC. Full variable domain (remainder filled in from reference TRBV28 and TRBJ2-1): DVKVTQSSRYLVKRTGEKVFLECVQDMDHENMFWYRQDPGLGLRLIYFSYDVKMKEKGDIPEGYSVSREKKERFSLILESASTNQTSMYLCASSLAREQFFGPGTRLTVL.

This chain links TRBV25-1 with TRBJ2-5; D might be TRBD1 (6 bases). The CDR3 has 15 residues. The germline V gene encodes CDR1 MGHDK and CDR2 SYGVNS. V gave up 3 bases and J gave up 2 bases, with 13 bases separating them. CDR3 bases: TGTGCCAGCAGTGATTCCGGTAGGGGGCAAGAGACCCAGTACTTC. Amino acid sequence: CASSDSGRGQETQYF.

The chain couples TRBV28 to TRBJ2-1; 8 positions agree with TRBD1. Losses at the gene ends were 8 bases for V and 8 bases for J; bases not matched to a gene: 14. CDR1 MDHEN and CDR2 SYDVKM come from the germline V gene. CDR3 size: 15 residues. The CDR3 loop is CASCTVQGARDEQFF. DNA for the CDR3: TGTGCCAGCTGTACGGTTCAGGGGGCGCGCGATGAGCAGTTCTTC.

The CDR3: CSVRTGSTDTQYF. Here the CDR3 DNA reads TGCAGCGTTCGGACAGGGAGCACAGATACGCAGTATTTT. V gene TRBV29-1 combines with J gene TRBJ2-3; TRBD1 aligns across 8 bases. Losses at the gene ends were 5 bases for V and 0 bases for J; bases not matched to a gene: 1. The CDR3 is made up of 13 amino acids. Germline CDR1 is SQVTM and CDR2 is ANQGSEA.

The V and J genes are TRBV6-6 and TRBJ2-1; D might be TRBD1 (6 bases). Germline V gene sequence: CDR1 MNHNY, CDR2 SVGAGI (reference sequence). The CDR3 has 14 amino acids. Trimming took 6 bases from V and 9 from J, leaving 18 bases between them. Written as DNA, the CDR3 is TGTGCCAGCAGGGTAGTGGGGGTACAGGGTGAGCAGTTCTTC. Protein: CASRVVGVQGEQFF.

The J gene is TRBJ2-7, the V gene TRBV2; D might be TRBD1 (6 bases). The length of the CDR3 is 14 residues. Between the trimmed V and J ends, which lost 4 bases and 0 bases, there was a span of 10 bases. Looked up from germline, CDR1 is SNHLY and CDR2 is FYNNEI. The CDR3 is CASSVRQDSYEQYF. For the CDR3, the DNA is TGTGCCAGCAGTGTAAGACAGGACTCCTACGAGCAGTACTTC. The full variable domain, completed using reference TRBV2 and TRBJ2-7, is EPEVTQTPSHQVTQMGQEVILRCVPISNHLYFYWYRQILGQKVEFLVSFYNNEISEKSEIFDDQFSVERPDGSNFTLKIRSTKLEDSAMYFCASSVRQDSYEQYFGPGTRLTVT.

The J gene is TRBJ2-3, the V gene TRBV11-2; 7 bases line up with TRBD2. Germline assignment: CDR1 SGHAT and CDR2 FQNNGV. This CDR3 is built from 15 residues. Losses at the gene ends were 1 base for V and 2 bases for J; bases not matched to a gene: 3. This CDR3 reads CASSLGAGFTDTQYF. CDR3 DNA sequence: TGTGCCAGCAGCTTAGGAGCGGGATTCACAGATACGCAGTATTTT.

The J gene is TRBJ2-1, the V gene TRBV5-1; maybe TRBD2 (6 bases). Looked up from germline, CDR1 is SGHRS and CDR2 is YFSETQ. This CDR3 contains 15 residues. Trimming took off 4 bases at V and 8 bases at J, with 19 bases between the two ends. In nucleotides, the CDR3 is TGCGCCAGCAGCCGGGGACTCCCACCCAGGGATGAGCAGTTCTTC. It codes for CASSRGLPPRDEQFF.

The chain joins TRBV9 to TRBJ2-3; D is undetermined. The CDR3 is 16 residues long. V gave up 3 bases and J gave up 2 bases, with 16 bases separating them. Germline V gene data show CDR1 as SGDLS and CDR2 as YYNGEE. CDR3 in amino acids: CASSAGPDGITDTQYF. CDR3 sequence (DNA): TGTGCCAGCAGCGCAGGACCTGACGGCATCACAGATACGCAGTATTTT.

This chain links TRBV4-1 with TRBJ2-6; D is unclear. CDR1 MGHRA and CDR2 YSYEKL come from the germline V gene. Between the trimmed V and J ends, which lost 0 bases and 0 bases, there was a span of 12 bases. This CDR3 contains 18 residues. The CDR3 region is CASSQDPSTSSGANVLTF. DNA for the CDR3: TGCGCCAGCAGCCAAGATCCGTCGACATCCTCTGGGGCCAACGTCCTGACTTTC.

The rearrangement uses TRBV7-2 and TRBJ2-5; 8 bases fit TRBD1. V shed 4 bases, J shed 4 bases, and the junction held 14 bases outside the gene matches. Germline CDR1 reads SGHTA; CDR2 reads FQGNSA. This CDR3 is 17 amino acids long. Here the CDR3 reads CASSSIWTGKGRETQYF. The CDR3 nucleotides are TGTGCCAGCAGCTCGATTTGGACAGGGAAGGGTCGAGAGACCCAGTACTTC.

The gene calls are TRBV6-1 and TRBJ2-1; 15 nucleotides match TRBD2. Losses at the gene ends were 11 bases for V and 7 bases for J; bases not matched to a gene: 9. Germline lookup yields CDR1 MNHNS and CDR2 SASEGT. This CDR3 comprises 15 residues. CDR3 sequence (DNA): TGTGCCCTCACCTTGGGGACTAGCGGGAGGAATGAGCAGTTCTTC. Translation: CALTLGTSGRNEQFF.

The genes are TRBV7-2 and TRBJ2-1, with no clear D. Trimming pared 1 base from V and 5 bases from J, leaving 3 bases between. The CDR3 has 12 residues. The germline CDR1 and CDR2 sequences are SGHTA and FQGNSA. The CDR3 reads CASSLVDNEQFF. In nucleotides, the CDR3 is TGTGCCAGCAGCTTAGTAGACAATGAGCAGTTCTTC. Filled out from reference TRBV7-2 and TRBJ2-1, the complete variable domain reads GAGVSQSPSNKVTEKGKDVELRCDPISGHTALYWYRQSLGQGLEFLIYFQGNSAPDKSGLPSDRFSAERTGGSVSTLTIQRTQQEDSAVYLCASSLVDNEQFFGPGTRLTVL.

About this clone: At one end the junction does not follow the germline gene, possibly because of a read error. This rearrangement joins TRBV28 to TRBJ1-2, with D possibly being TRBD1 (5 bases). Germline CDR1 MDHEN, CDR2 SYDVKM. The CDR3 extends over 13 amino acids. CDR3 protein: CAGSSGRLEGYTF. CDR3 in DNA: TGTGCCGGCAGTTCGGGGCGGTTGGAAGGCTACACCTTC.

The CDR3 sequence: CASSPLRTSTDTQYF. The CDR3 DNA reads TGTGCCAGCAGTCCTTTGCGGACTAGCACAGATACGCAGTATTTT. The rearrangement joins TRBV27 to TRBJ2-3, with D maybe TRBD2 (5 bases). Germline loops: CDR1 MNHEY, CDR2 SMNVEV (reference sequence). The CDR3 totals 15 residues. V was pared by 5 bases and J by 0 bases, with 12 bases between.

V and J are TRBV4-3 and TRBJ2-3, with D maybe TRBD1 (5 bases). CDR1 and CDR2 from the germline V gene are LGHNA and YSLEER. Trimming stripped 0 bases from V and 5 bases from J, with 12 bases between. The CDR3 contains 15 residues. The CDR3 reads CASSQEHGTGDTQYF. CDR3 DNA: TGCGCCAGCAGCCAAGAGCATGGCACAGGAGATACGCAGTATTTT.

The genes are TRBV7-8 and TRBJ1-4; D gene unclear. The CDR3 consists of 12 residues. Germline V gives CDR1 SGHVS, CDR2 FQNEAQ. V was trimmed by 6 bases and J by 8 bases, leaving 10 bases between them. The CDR3 region is CASSRRREKLFF. The CDR3 region has the DNA TGTGCCAGCAGTCGACGGCGCGAAAAACTGTTTTTT.

This chain links TRBV7-2 with TRBJ2-6; TRBD2 is a possible D gene (5 bases). Between the trimmed V and J ends, which lost 1 base and 2 bases, there was a span of 12 bases. Per germline, CDR1 SGHTA and CDR2 FQGNSA. The CDR3 covers 17 residues. This chain's CDR3 is CASSLGGPPAGANVLTF. In DNA, the CDR3 is TGTGCCAGCAGCTTAGGAGGGCCCCCGGCTGGGGCCAACGTCCTGACTTTC.

This chain links TRBV11-2 with TRBJ2-3; 8 bases line up with TRBD2. The germline gives CDR1 SGHAT, CDR2 FQNNGV. V was clipped by 7 bases and J by 3 bases; unmatched bases: 12. CDR3 length equals 16 residues. The CDR3: CASTTRGGRRTDTQYF. The CDR3 region has the DNA TGTGCCAGCACGACCCGCGGGGGGAGGAGGACAGATACGCAGTATTTT.

J is TRBJ1-2 and V is TRBV14, with unresolved D. V was clipped by 0 bases and J by 3 bases, with 8 bases between them. The CDR3 covers 14 residues. Germline V gene sequence: CDR1 SGHDN, CDR2 FVKESK. The CDR3 sequence: CASSQDGVYYGYTF. DNA for the CDR3: TGTGCCAGCAGCCAAGACGGTGTGTACTATGGCTACACCTTC.

The V gene is TRBV5-1, the J gene TRBJ2-7; D call uncertain. The CDR3 consists of 11 residues. V was pared by 0 bases and J by 5 bases, with 3 bases between. The germline CDR1 and CDR2 sequences are SGHRS and YFSETQ. CDR3 region: CASSLANEQYF. For the CDR3, the DNA is TGCGCCAGCAGCTTGGCCAACGAGCAGTACTTC.

The rearrangement uses TRBV11-3 and TRBJ1-1, with D tentatively TRBD1 (6 bases). The CDR3 runs to 13 residues. Germline V gene sequence: CDR1 SGHNT, CDR2 YENEEA. The V end was cut by 0 bases, the J end by 7 bases, with 9 bases between. This CDR3 is CASSLEGTNEAFF. Written as DNA, the CDR3 is TGTGCCAGCAGCTTAGAAGGGACAAATGAAGCTTTCTTT.

This clone has more than one count but fewer than ten. This sequence joins TRBV7-9 and TRBJ1-1, with no clear D. V was clipped by 1 base and J by 1 base, with 4 bases between them. This CDR3 has 13 amino acids. The V gene's germline CDR1 is SEHNR and CDR2 FQNEAQ (reference sequence). CDR3 sequence (DNA): TGTGCCAGCAGCTTAGTCACGAACACTGAAGCTTTCTTT. This encodes CASSLVTNTEAFF. The variable domain in full, completed from reference TRBV7-9 and TRBJ1-1, reads DTGVSQNPRHKITKRGQNVTFRCDPISEHNRLYWYRQTLGQGPEFLTYFQNEAQLEKSRLLSDRFSAERPKGSFSTLEIQRTEQGDSAMYLCASSLVTNTEAFFGQGTRLTVV.

The chain carries TRBV9 and TRBJ2-1; D may be TRBD2 (6 bases). CDR1 and CDR2 from the germline V gene are SGDLS and YYNGEE. Trimming pared 4 bases from V and 4 bases from J, leaving 15 bases between. The CDR3 is 15 residues long. CDR3 DNA sequence: TGTGCCAGCAGCCTAGGTGCAGGGACTTACAATGAGCAGTTCTTC. Protein: CASSLGAGTYNEQFF.

The chain uses TRBV20-1 and TRBJ2-3; D unresolved. Germline V CDR1 and CDR2: DFQATT, SNEGSKA (reference sequence). Trimming cost V 6 bases and J 9 bases, with 10 bases left between them. The CDR3 is 10 amino acids. In DNA, the CDR3 is TGCAGTGCGCTTCTGGGGACGCAGTATTTT. Translation gives CSALLGTQYF.

The genes are TRBV21-1 and TRBJ1-2; the table's D call TRBD1 went unverified against the DNA. TRBV21-1 is listed as a pseudogene. The CDR3 is made up of 14 amino acids. In DNA form, the CDR3 reads TGTGCCAGCAGCAAGGGACAGACTAACTATGGCTACACCTTC. Encoded protein: CASSKGQTNYGYTF.

This sequence joins TRBV7-2 and TRBJ2-3; D call uncertain. V was cut by 6 bases and J by 0 bases, with 7 bases left in between. Germline values: CDR1 SGHTA, CDR2 FQGNSA. The CDR3 sequence is 13 residues long. The CDR3 DNA reads TGTGCCAGCAGAACCCCTAGCACAGATACGCAGTATTTT. As protein: CASRTPSTDTQYF.

This chain joins TRBV7-2 and TRBJ1-1; TRBD1 aligns across 7 bases. The CDR3 covers 15 residues. The trim removed 4 bases at V and 0 bases at J, leaving 5 bases unmatched. Germline CDR1 reads SGHTA; CDR2 reads FQGNSA. CDR3 DNA sequence: TGTGCCAGCAGCTCAGGGACAGTCCTGAACACTGAAGCTTTCTTT. This sequence encodes CASSSGTVLNTEAFF.